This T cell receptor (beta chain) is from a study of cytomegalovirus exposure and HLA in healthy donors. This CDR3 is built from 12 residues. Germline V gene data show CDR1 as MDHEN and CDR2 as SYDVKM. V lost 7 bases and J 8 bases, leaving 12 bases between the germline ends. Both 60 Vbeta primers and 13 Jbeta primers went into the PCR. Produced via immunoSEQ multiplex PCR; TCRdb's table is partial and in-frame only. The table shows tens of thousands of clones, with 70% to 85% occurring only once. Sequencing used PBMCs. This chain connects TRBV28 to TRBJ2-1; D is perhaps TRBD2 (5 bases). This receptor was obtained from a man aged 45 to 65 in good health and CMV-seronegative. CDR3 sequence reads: CASTLGGDEQFF. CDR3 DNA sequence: TGTGCCAGCACACTAGGAGGTGATGAGCAGTTCTTC.